The rows below give T cell receptor beta chains drawn from one sample of a study of somatic mutations in cytotoxic T cells in rheumatoid arthritis. The method was immunoSEQ multiplex PCR; TCRdb's version includes in-frame clones alone and lacks a portion of them. The sample includes some 16,000 clones, about 72% seen only once; the top ten take approximately 12%. Sequencing input: CD8+ T cells sorted from blood. Every receptor here comes from an adult with rheumatoid arthritis. Each CDR3 is given with its conserved first and last residue. The D gene is left open where the match is weak. Expanded clones are given a class, and other clones once, few, many or no size at all.

j_call v_call d_call clone_size cdr3_aa cdr3_nt
TRBJ1-2 TRBV9 . . CASSGGWDYGYTF TGTGCCAGCAGCGGAGGCTGGGACTATGGCTACACCTTC
TRBJ2-5 TRBV6-4 TRBD1 few CASKGWDRGETQYF TGTGCCAGCAAGGGTTGGGACAGGGGAGAGACCCAGTACTTC
TRBJ2-1 TRBV11-2 TRBD1 . CASSPGPTGEGNEQFF TGTGCCAGCAGCCCCGGGCCTACAGGGGAAGGCAATGAGCAGTTCTTC
TRBJ1-3 TRBV28 . once CASSWTPTSSGNTIYF TGTGCCAGCAGTTGGACACCGACTAGCTCTGGAAACACCATATATTTT
TRBJ1-1 TRBV28 . . CAIFEGTEAFF TGTGCCATTTTCGAAGGCACTGAAGCTTTCTTT
TRBJ2-7 TRBV9 TRBD1 few CASSVGRDRGREQYF TGTGCCAGCAGCGTAGGGCGGGACAGGGGGCGCGAGCAGTACTTC
TRBJ1-2 TRBV27 . . CASNGGGYGYTF TGTGCCAGCAATGGGGGGGGCTATGGCTACACCTTC
TRBJ2-1 TRBV6-1 TRBD1 few CASTVSGTGPNEQFF TGTGCCAGCACGGTGTCCGGGACAGGCCCTAATGAGCAGTTCTTC
TRBJ2-1 TRBV11-2 TRBD2 once CASSLSSGGRNEQFF TGTGCCAGCAGCCTCTCTAGCGGGGGGCGTAATGAGCAGTTCTTC
TRBJ1-5 TRBV15 . . CATSVGISGQPQHF TGTGCCACCAGCGTCGGGATTTCTGGCCAGCCCCAGCATTTT
TRBJ2-7 TRBV5-1 . . CASSSGLRVYEQYF TGCGCCAGCAGCTCCGGACTAAGGGTCTACGAGCAGTACTTC
TRBJ2-7 TRBV6-5 TRBD2 . CASSYELAGAYEQYF TGTGCCAGCAGTTACGAGTTAGCGGGGGCCTACGAGCAGTACTTC
TRBJ1-2 TRBV5-6 . . CASSLGTGPLYGYTF TGTGCCAGCAGCTTGGGAACAGGCCCACTCTATGGCTACACCTTC
TRBJ1-5 TRBV18 . . CASSPQGISNQPQHF TGTGCCAGCTCACCTCAGGGGATTAGCAATCAGCCCCAGCATTTT
TRBJ1-6 TRBV19 . . CASRQTALGAPLHF TGTGCCAGTAGACAGACAGCGCTGGGTGCGCCCCTCCACTTT
TRBJ1-1 TRBV19 . . CASKEAGGFEAFF TGTGCCAGTAAGGAGGCGGGGGGCTTTGAAGCTTTCTTT
TRBJ2-3 TRBV5-1 . once CASGRRDTPTDTQYF TGCGCCAGCGGGAGAAGGGACACCCCCACAGATACGCAGTATTTT
TRBJ2-1 TRBV10-1 TRBD2 . CASSPGLAGGPGEQFF TGCGCCAGCAGCCCTGGACTAGCGGGGGGGCCGGGGGAGCAGTTCTTC
TRBJ2-2 TRBV19 . . CASRKATAGELFF TGTGCCAGTAGAAAGGCGACAGCCGGGGAGCTGTTTTTT
TRBJ2-3 TRBV6-5 TRBD2 . CASTSGGYTDTQYF TGTGCCAGCACGAGCGGGGGGTACACAGATACGCAGTATTTT
TRBJ2-1 TRBV13 . . CASSQGRSDEQFF TGTGCCAGCAGCCAAGGCCGCTCGGATGAGCAGTTCTTC
TRBJ1-3 TRBV28 . . CASSFMGDSGNTIYF TGTGCCAGCAGTTTTATGGGTGACTCTGGAAACACCATATATTTT
TRBJ1-6 TRBV27 . . CASSQGWSIYNSPLHF TGTGCCAGCAGCCAGGGGTGGAGCATTTATAATTCACCCCTCCACTTT
TRBJ2-3 TRBV6-1 . . CASSEGRGASDTQYF TGTGCCAGCAGTGAAGGGAGGGGGGCCTCAGATACGCAGTATTTT
TRBJ1-3 TRBV5-5 . . CASSSSFSGNTIYF TGTGCCAGCAGTAGTTCCTTTTCTGGAAACACCATATATTTT
TRBJ2-5 TRBV5-1 TRBD2 . CASSPVTSGLETQYF TGCGCCAGCAGCCCGGTGACTAGCGGATTAGAGACCCAGTACTTC
TRBJ1-2 TRBV27 . few CASSLSEGALNYGYTF TGTGCCAGCAGTTTATCGGAAGGGGCGCTAAACTATGGCTACACCTTC
TRBJ1-1 TRBV7-8 TRBD1 . CASSRRGPSNTEAFF TGTGCCAGCAGCCGAAGGGGGCCTTCCAACACTGAAGCTTTCTTT
TRBJ2-7 TRBV28 . . CASSLDRGRGEQYF TGTGCCAGCAGTTTAGATAGGGGACGGGGCGAGCAGTACTTC
TRBJ2-1 TRBV5-5 . . CASSPNREQFF TGTGCCAGCAGCCCTAACAGGGAGCAGTTCTTC
TRBJ2-5 TRBV15 . . CATSRVRGRETQYF TGTGCCACCAGCAGAGTGCGGGGGCGGGAGACCCAGTACTTC
TRBJ2-3 TRBV7-9 TRBD1 few CASNDRGDTDTQYF TGTGCCAGCAACGACAGGGGCGACACAGATACGCAGTATTTT
TRBJ2-2 TRBV19 . few CASSIRRGQGSGELFF TGTGCCAGTAGTATAAGGCGAGGGCAGGGTAGCGGGGAGCTGTTTTTT
TRBJ1-6 TRBV28 . . CASSPVQNSPLHF TGTGCCAGCAGTCCCGTCCAGAATTCACCCCTCCACTTT
TRBJ1-3 TRBV6-1 . . CASSDYEGAGNTIYF TGTGCCAGCAGTGATTATGAGGGAGCTGGAAACACCATATATTTT
TRBJ2-5 TRBV9 . . CASSERALVGETQYF TGTGCCAGCAGCGAGAGGGCCCTGGTCGGGGAGACCCAGTACTTC
TRBJ2-6 TRBV7-9 . . CASANSGANVLTF TGTGCCAGCGCCAACTCTGGGGCCAACGTCCTGACTTTC
TRBJ2-3 TRBV28 TRBD1 few CASSLLQGGTDTQYF TGTGCCAGCAGTTTATTACAGGGGGGCACAGATACGCAGTATTTT
TRBJ1-5 TRBV5-4 . few CASSFFPRNQPQHF TGTGCCAGCAGCTTTTTTCCCCGCAATCAGCCCCAGCATTTT
TRBJ2-1 TRBV13 TRBD1 . CASSYARTGSEQFF TGTGCCAGCAGCTACGCCCGGACAGGGTCCGAGCAGTTCTTC
TRBJ1-3 TRBV5-1 . . CASSFLGDVGNTIYF TGCGCCAGCAGCTTCCTGGGAGACGTGGGAAACACCATATATTTT
TRBJ2-5 TRBV11-2 . . CASSLFSREEETQYF TGTGCCAGCAGCTTGTTTTCGAGAGAAGAGGAGACCCAGTACTTC
TRBJ2-3 TRBV4-1 TRBD2 few CASSPGLAVTDTQYF TGCGCCAGCAGCCCAGGACTAGCGGTCACAGATACGCAGTATTTT
TRBJ2-1 TRBV5-8 . . CASRKKLGNEQFF TGTGCCAGCAGGAAGAAGCTAGGAAATGAGCAGTTCTTC
TRBJ2-5 TRBV27 TRBD1 . CASRPENRGWETQYF TGTGCCAGCAGGCCTGAGAACAGGGGATGGGAGACCCAGTACTTC
TRBJ1-6 TRBV6-6 . . CASSYSSRAESPLHF TGTGCCAGCAGTTACTCTTCTAGGGCGGAATCACCCCTCCACTTT
TRBJ2-5 TRBV7-6 TRBD1 . CASSGKTGAGETQYF TGTGCCAGCAGCGGGAAGACAGGGGCAGGAGAGACCCAGTACTTC
TRBJ1-1 TRBV6-6 . . CASIPGGNTEAFF TGTGCCAGCATCCCGGGGGGGAACACTGAAGCTTTCTTT
TRBJ2-6 TRBV28 . . CASSLYNSGANVLTF TGTGCCAGCAGTTTATACAACTCTGGGGCCAACGTCCTGACTTTC
TRBJ1-5 TRBV10-2 . . CASSQGDQPQHF TGCGCCAGCAGTCAAGGGGATCAGCCCCAGCATTTT
TRBJ2-5 TRBV6-4 TRBD2 . CASSDGTGGTETQYF TGTGCCAGCAGTGACGGAACGGGGGGTACCGAGACCCAGTACTTC
TRBJ2-1 TRBV5-1 TRBD2 . CASSAPGTSGEVEQFF TGCGCCAGCAGCGCCCCCGGGACTAGCGGGGAGGTGGAGCAGTTCTTC
TRBJ2-5 TRBV7-9 . . CASSNSDREVIGTQYF TGTGCCAGCAGCAACTCGGACAGAGAAGTAATTGGGACCCAGTACTTC
TRBJ1-2 TRBV5-4 . few CASSSDGYGYTF TGTGCCAGCAGCTCGGACGGCTATGGCTACACCTTC
TRBJ2-7 TRBV9 . . CASSAEQGPGYEQYF TGTGCCAGCAGCGCGGAACAGGGTCCGGGCTACGAGCAGTACTTC
TRBJ2-5 TRBV7-2 . few CASSLVSDSQETQYF TGTGCCAGCAGCTTAGTATCGGACAGTCAAGAGACCCAGTACTTC
TRBJ1-6 TRBV4-2 . . CASSQVRSPLHF TGTGCCAGCAGCCAAGTTCGGTCACCCCTCCACTTT
TRBJ2-2 TRBV9 . . CASSPPAGHIPRGTGELFF TGTGCCAGCAGCCCCCCTGCGGGACACATACCCAGGGGGACCGGGGAGCTGTTTTTT
TRBJ1-1 TRBV5-6 . once CASSFKGTEAFF TGTGCCAGCAGCTTTAAGGGGACTGAAGCTTTCTTT
TRBJ2-5 TRBV18 . . CASSPGVQETQYF TGTGCCAGCTCACCAGGGGTCCAAGAGACCCAGTACTTC